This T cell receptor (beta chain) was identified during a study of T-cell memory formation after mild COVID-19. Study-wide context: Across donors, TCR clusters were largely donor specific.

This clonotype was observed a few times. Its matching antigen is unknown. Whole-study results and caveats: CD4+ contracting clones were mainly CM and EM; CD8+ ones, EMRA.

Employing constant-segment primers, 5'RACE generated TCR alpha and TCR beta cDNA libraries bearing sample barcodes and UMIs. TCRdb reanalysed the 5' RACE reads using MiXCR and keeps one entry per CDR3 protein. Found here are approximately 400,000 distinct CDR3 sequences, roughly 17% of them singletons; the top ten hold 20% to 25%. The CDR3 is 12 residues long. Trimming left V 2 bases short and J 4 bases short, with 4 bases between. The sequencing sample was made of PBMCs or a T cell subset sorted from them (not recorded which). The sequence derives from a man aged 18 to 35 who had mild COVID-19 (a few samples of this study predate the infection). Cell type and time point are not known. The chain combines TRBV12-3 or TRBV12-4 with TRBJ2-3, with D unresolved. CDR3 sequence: CASSLTSDTQYF. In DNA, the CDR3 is TGTGCCAGCAGTTTAACATCAGATACGCAGTATTTT.